A selection of T cell receptor beta chains follows, all from one sample in a study of blood T cell repertoires in COVID-19. Method: immunoSEQ multiplex PCR; TCRdb's copy keeps in-frame clones and lacks some. Of about 370,000 clones in the sample, 85% to 90% were seen once. Sequencing was carried out using PBMCs or T cells enriched from blood (not recorded which). The source of these receptors is a man aged 18 to 29 who had recovered from COVID-19. Each CDR3 is given with its conserved first and last residue. The D gene is left open where the match is weak. Some rows mark clone size as missing; the rest say once, few, many or name a class of expanded clone.

>.|TRBJ1-1|.|TRBV27
CASRKTGRDTEAFF
TGTGCCAGCAGAAAGACTGGTCGGGACACTGAAGCTTTCTTT
>.|TRBJ2-7|.|TRBV4-3
CASTPPWGHEQYF
TGCGCCAGCACTCCTCCCTGGGGCCACGAGCAGTACTTC
>.|TRBJ2-7|TRBD1|TRBV15
CATSRGTGGYEQYF
TGTGCCACCAGCAGAGGGACAGGGGGCTACGAGCAGTACTTC
>.|TRBJ1-1|TRBD1|TRBV12-3/TRBV12-4
CASSPTGVGEAFF
TGTGCCAGCAGCCCTACAGGGGTAGGTGAAGCTTTCTTT
>.|TRBJ1-1|TRBD1|TRBV2
CASSVSGTGITEAFF
TGTGCCAGCAGTGTTTCAGGGACAGGCATCACTGAAGCTTTCTTT
>.|TRBJ1-5|TRBD1|TRBV28
CASSPRTGIQPQHF
TGTGCCAGCAGTCCGAGGACAGGGATTCAGCCCCAGCATTTT
>.|TRBJ1-5|.|TRBV3-1/TRBV3-2
CASSQDGGDQPQHF
TGTGCCAGCAGCCAAGATGGGGGCGATCAGCCCCAGCATTTT
>.|TRBJ1-3|.|TRBV10-3
CAISESAGSGNTIYF
TGTGCCATCAGTGAGTCAGCGGGGTCTGGAAACACCATATATTTT
>.|TRBJ1-2|.|TRBV7-9
CASSLGEGQFYGYTF
TGTGCCAGCAGCTTAGGGGAGGGTCAGTTCTATGGCTACACCTTC
>.|TRBJ2-2|TRBD2|TRBV9
CASSVDSGTGIRELFF
TGTGCCAGCAGCGTAGACAGCGGGACGGGTATAAGGGAGCTGTTTTTT
>.|TRBJ1-4|TRBD1|TRBV6-5
CASSTGGREKLFF
TGTGCCAGCAGTACAGGGGGCAGGGAAAAACTGTTTTTT
>.|TRBJ1-2|TRBD1|TRBV5-6
CASSSQGQGAFYGYTF
TGTGCCAGCAGCTCACAGGGACAGGGGGCCTTCTATGGCTACACCTTC
>.|TRBJ2-7|TRBD1|TRBV11-3
CASSRGTGGLYEQYF
TGTGCCAGCAGCCGGGGGACAGGGGGCTTGTACGAGCAGTACTTC
>.|TRBJ1-1|.|TRBV9
CASSVDVGATEAFF
TGTGCCAGCAGCGTAGATGTGGGAGCAACTGAAGCTTTCTTT
>.|TRBJ1-5|.|TRBV3-1/TRBV3-2
CASSQAGGGNQPQHF
TGTGCCAGCAGCCAAGCGGGGGGCGGCAATCAGCCCCAGCATTTT
>.|TRBJ1-4|.|TRBV7-2
CASSFLNPRRSEKLFF
TGTGCCAGCAGCTTCTTAAATCCCCGCAGATCTGAAAAACTGTTTTTT
>.|TRBJ1-3|.|TRBV28
CASCQSGNTIYF
TGTGCCAGCTGCCAGTCGGGAAACACCATATATTTT
>few|TRBJ2-7|TRBD2|TRBV23-1
CASSRGREGNEQYF
TGCGCCAGCAGTCGGGGAAGGGAGGGCAACGAGCAGTACTTC
>.|TRBJ1-2|.|TRBV12-3/TRBV12-4
CASSPRGGRGYTF
TGTGCCAGCAGTCCCCGGGGGGGGAGAGGCTACACCTTC
>.|TRBJ2-6|.|TRBV7-2
CASSRRRESSGANVLTF
TGTGCCAGCAGTCGTAGGCGGGAAAGTTCTGGGGCCAACGTCCTGACTTTC
>.|TRBJ1-1|.|TRBV5-1
CASSSGSARAEAFF
TGCGCCAGCAGCTCGGGATCGGCTAGGGCTGAAGCTTTCTTT